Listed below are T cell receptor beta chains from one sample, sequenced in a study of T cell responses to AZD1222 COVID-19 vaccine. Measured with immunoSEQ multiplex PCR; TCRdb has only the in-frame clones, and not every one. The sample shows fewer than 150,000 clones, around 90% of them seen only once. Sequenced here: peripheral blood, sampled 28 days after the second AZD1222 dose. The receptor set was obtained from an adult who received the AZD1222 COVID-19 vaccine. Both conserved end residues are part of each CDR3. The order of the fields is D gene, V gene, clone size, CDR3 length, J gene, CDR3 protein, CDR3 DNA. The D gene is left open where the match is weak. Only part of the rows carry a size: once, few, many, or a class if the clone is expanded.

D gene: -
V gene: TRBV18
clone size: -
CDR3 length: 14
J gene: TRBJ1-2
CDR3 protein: CASSPRQANYGYTF
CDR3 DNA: TGTGCCAGCTCACCACGGCAGGCTAACTATGGCTACACCTTC

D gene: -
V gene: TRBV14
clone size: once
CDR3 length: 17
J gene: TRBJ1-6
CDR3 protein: CASSQAGGWRMVSPLHF
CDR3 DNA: TGTGCCAGCAGCCAAGCGGGGGGTTGGCGGATGGTTTCACCCCTCCACTTT

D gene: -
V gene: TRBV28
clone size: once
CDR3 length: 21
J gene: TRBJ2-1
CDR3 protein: CASSLRGVGNRTESSYNEQFF
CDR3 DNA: TGTGCCAGCAGTTTAAGAGGTGTGGGAAATAGGACTGAGAGCTCCTACAATGAGCAGTTCTTC

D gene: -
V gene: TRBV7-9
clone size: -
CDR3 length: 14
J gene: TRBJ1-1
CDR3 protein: CASSLEWGNTEAFF
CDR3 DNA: TGTGCCAGCAGCTTAGAATGGGGGAACACTGAAGCTTTCTTT

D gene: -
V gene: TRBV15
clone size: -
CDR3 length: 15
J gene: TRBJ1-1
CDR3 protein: CATSRDIQEGTEAFF
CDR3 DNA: TGTGCCACCAGCAGAGATATCCAGGAGGGCACTGAAGCTTTCTTT

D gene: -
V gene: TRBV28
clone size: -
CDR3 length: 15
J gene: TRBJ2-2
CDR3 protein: CASRRAGPNGGELFF
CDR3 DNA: TGTGCCAGCAGAAGAGCCGGGCCTAACGGCGGGGAGCTGTTTTTT

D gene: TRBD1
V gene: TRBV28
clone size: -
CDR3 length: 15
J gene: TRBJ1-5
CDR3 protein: CASSPGTGSNQPQHF
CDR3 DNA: TGTGCCAGCAGCCCCGGGACAGGGAGCAATCAGCCCCAGCATTTT

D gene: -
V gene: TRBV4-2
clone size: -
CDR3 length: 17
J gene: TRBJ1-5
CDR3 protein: CASSQVGTSLSNQPQHF
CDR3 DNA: TGTGCCAGCAGCCAAGTTGGGACATCCCTTAGCAATCAGCCCCAGCATTTT

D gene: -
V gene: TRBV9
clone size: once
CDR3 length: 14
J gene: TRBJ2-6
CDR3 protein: CASSVASGANVLTF
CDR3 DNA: TGTGCCAGCAGCGTAGCGTCTGGGGCCAACGTCCTGACTTTC

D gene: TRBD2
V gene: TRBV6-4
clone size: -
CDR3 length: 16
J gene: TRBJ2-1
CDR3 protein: CASSDQPSGPGGEQFF
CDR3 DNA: TGTGCCAGCAGTGACCAGCCTAGCGGTCCGGGGGGTGAGCAGTTCTTC

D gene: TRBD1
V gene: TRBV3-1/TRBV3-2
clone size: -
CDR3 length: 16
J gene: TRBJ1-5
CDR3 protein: CASSQGGQGANQPQHF
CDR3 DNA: TGTGCCAGCAGCCAAGGGGGACAGGGGGCAAATCAGCCCCAGCATTTT

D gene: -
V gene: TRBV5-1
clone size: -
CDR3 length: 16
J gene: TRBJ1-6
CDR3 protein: CASSSTGSADNSPLHF
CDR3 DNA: TGCGCCAGCAGCTCGACAGGATCTGCGGATAATTCACCCCTCCACTTT

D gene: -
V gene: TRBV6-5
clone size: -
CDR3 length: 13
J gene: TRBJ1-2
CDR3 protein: CATKRGTNYGYTF
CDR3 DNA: TGTGCCACCAAGCGGGGAACTAACTATGGCTACACCTTC

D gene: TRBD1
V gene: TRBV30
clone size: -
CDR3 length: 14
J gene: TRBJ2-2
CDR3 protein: CARDRGKNTGELFF
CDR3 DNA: TGTGCCCGGGACAGGGGGAAGAACACCGGGGAGCTGTTTTTT

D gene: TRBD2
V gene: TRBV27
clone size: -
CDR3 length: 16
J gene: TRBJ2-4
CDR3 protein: CASSLSLAGTKNIQYF
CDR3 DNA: TGTGCCAGCAGTTTAAGCCTAGCGGGAACCAAAAACATTCAGTACTTC

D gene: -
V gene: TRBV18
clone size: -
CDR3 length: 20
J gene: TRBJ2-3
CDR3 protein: CASSRYPLGPGTALGDTQYF
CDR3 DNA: TGTGCCAGCTCACGATATCCCCTGGGGCCCGGGACGGCCCTAGGGGATACGCAGTATTTT

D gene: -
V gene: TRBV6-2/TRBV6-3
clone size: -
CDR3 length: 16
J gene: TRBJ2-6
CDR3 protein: CASSYFWGSGANVLTF
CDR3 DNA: TGTGCCAGCAGTTACTTTTGGGGCTCTGGGGCCAACGTCCTGACTTTC

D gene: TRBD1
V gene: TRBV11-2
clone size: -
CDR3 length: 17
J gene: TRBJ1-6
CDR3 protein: CASSPGGLISYNSPLHF
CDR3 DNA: TGTGCCAGCAGCCCAGGGGGATTAATCTCCTATAATTCACCCCTCCACTTT

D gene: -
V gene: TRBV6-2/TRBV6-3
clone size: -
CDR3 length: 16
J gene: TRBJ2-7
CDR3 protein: CASSYSAFGGSYEQYF
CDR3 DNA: TGTGCCAGCAGTTACTCCGCTTTTGGGGGGTCCTACGAGCAGTACTTC

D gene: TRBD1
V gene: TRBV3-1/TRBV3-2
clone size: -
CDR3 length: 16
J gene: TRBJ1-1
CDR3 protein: CASRRQGAPLETEAFF
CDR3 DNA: TGTGCCAGCAGGCGACAGGGGGCCCCTTTGGAGACTGAAGCTTTCTTT